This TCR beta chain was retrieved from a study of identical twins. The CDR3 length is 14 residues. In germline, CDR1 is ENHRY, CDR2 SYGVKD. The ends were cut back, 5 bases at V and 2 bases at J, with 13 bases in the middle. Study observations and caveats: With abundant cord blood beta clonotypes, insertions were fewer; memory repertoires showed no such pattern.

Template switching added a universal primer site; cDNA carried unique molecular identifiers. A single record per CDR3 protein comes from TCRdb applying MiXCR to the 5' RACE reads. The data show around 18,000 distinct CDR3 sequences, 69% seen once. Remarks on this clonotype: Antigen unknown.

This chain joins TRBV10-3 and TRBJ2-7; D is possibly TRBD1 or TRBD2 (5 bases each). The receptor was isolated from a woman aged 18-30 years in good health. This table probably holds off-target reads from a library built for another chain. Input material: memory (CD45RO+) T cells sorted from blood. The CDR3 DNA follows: TGTGCCATCAGTACCGGGACGGACCCCTACGAGCAGTACTTC. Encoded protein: CAISTGTDPYEQYF.